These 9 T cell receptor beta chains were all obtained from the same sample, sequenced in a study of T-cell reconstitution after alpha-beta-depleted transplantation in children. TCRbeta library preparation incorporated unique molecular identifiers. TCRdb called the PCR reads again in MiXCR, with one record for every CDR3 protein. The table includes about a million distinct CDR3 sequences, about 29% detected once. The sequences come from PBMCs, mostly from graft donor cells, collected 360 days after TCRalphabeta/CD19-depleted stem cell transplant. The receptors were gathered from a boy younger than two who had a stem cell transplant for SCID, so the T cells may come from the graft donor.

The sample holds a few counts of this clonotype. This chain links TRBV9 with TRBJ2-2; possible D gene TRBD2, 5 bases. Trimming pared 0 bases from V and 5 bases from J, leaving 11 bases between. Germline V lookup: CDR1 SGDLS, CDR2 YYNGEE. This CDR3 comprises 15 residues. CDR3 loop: CASSVVEERTGELFF. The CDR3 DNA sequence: TGTGCCAGCAGCGTAGTAGAGGAGCGGACCGGGGAGCTGTTTTTT.

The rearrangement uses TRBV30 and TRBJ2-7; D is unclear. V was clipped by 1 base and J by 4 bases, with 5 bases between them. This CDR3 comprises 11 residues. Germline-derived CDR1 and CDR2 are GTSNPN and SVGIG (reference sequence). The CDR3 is CAWSEGYEQYF. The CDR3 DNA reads TGTGCCTGGAGTGAGGGATACGAGCAGTACTTC.

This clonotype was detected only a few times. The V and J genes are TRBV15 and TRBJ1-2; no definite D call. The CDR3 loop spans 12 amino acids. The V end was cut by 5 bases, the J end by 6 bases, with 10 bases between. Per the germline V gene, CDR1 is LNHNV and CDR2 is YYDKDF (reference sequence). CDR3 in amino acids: CATSRGRNGYTF. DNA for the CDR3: TGTGCCACCAGCCGAGGGAGGAATGGCTACACCTTC.

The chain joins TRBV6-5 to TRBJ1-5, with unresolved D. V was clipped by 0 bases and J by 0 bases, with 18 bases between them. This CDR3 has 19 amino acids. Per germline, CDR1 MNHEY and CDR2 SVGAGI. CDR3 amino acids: CASSYSILPGPYSNQPQHF. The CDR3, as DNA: TGTGCCAGCAGTTACTCGATTCTCCCCGGGCCCTATAGCAATCAGCCCCAGCATTTT.

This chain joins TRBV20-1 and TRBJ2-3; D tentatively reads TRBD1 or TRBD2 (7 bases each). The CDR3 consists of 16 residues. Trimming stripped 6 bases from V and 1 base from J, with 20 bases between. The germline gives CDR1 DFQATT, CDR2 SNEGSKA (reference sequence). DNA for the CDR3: TGCAGTGCGGTAGGGGGCCCTAGCGGAGGCACAGATACGCAGTATTTT. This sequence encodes CSAVGGPSGGTDTQYF.

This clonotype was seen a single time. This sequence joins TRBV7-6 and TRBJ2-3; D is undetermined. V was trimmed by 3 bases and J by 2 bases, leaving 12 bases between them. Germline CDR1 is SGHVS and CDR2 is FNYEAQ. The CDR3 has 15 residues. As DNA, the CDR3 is TGTGCCAGCAGCTTCCCCCTAGGGATCACAGATACGCAGTATTTT. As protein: CASSFPLGITDTQYF. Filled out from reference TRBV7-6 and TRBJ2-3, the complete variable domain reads GAGVSQSPRYKVTKRGQDVALRCDPISGHVSLYWYRQALGQGPEFLTYFNYEAQQDKSGLPNDRFSAERPEGSISTLTIQRTEQRDSAMYRCASSFPLGITDTQYFGPGTRLTVL.

The CDR3 sequence is CSASSDPYGYTF. The CDR3 DNA reads TGCAGTGCCTCAAGCGACCCCTATGGCTACACCTTC. The gene calls are TRBV20-1 and TRBJ1-2, with unresolved D. Germline assignment: CDR1 DFQATT and CDR2 SNEGSKA (reference sequence). CDR3 length: 12 amino acids. V lost 6 bases and J 4 bases, leaving 12 bases between the germline ends.

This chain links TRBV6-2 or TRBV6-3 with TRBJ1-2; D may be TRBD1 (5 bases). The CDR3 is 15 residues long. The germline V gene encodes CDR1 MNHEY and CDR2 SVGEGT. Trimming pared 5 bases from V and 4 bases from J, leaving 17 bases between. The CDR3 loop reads CASSDSREPGYGYTF. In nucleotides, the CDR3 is TGTGCCAGCAGTGACAGTCGGGAGCCTGGCTATGGCTACACCTTC.

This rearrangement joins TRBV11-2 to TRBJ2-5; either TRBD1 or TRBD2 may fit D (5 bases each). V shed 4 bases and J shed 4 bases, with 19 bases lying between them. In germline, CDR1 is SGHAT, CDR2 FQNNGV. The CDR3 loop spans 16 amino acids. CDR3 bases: TGTGCCAGCAGCTCGGGACCGGGGTTTTCTCGAGAGACCCAGTACTTC. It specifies CASSSGPGFSRETQYF.